This TCR beta chain is from a study of blood T cell repertoires in COVID-19. As for the study in general: T cells, B-cell-depleted T cells, or PBMCs provided the cDNA or gDNA that served as material.

This clone was detected once. The length of the CDR3 is 14 residues. Germline lookup yields CDR1 SGHDT and CDR2 YYEEEE. The V end lost 0 bases, the J end lost 1 base, and 6 bases lay between the germline ends. Methods used by the authors: Estimation of nucleated cell counts was performed using reference gene primer amplification. The assay was immunoSEQ multiplex PCR, and TCRdb's table has in-frame clones only and misses some. The V and J calls and clone size come from that table; D and trimming were worked out from the DNA. The data hold around 250,000 clones, with around 86% observed a single time. This receptor was taken from a woman in her 70s with active or convalescent COVID-19. The specimen was peripheral blood. The chain combines TRBV5-6 with TRBJ2-3, with D possibly TRBD1 on 6 matching bases. The CDR3 spells CASSLGTGTDTQYF. The DNA of the CDR3 is TGTGCCAGCAGCTTGGGGACAGGCACAGATACGCAGTATTTT.